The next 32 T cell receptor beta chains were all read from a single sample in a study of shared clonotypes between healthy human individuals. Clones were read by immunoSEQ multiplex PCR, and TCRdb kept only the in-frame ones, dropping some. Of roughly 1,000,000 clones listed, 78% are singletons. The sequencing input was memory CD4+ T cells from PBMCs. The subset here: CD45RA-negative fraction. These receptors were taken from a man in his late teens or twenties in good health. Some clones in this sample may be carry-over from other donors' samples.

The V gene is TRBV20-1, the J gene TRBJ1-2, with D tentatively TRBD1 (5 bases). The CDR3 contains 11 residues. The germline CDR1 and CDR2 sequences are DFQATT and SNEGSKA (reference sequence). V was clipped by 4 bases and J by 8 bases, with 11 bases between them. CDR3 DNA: TGCAGTGCTAACGACTGGGGGGGCTACACCTTC. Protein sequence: CSANDWGGYTF.

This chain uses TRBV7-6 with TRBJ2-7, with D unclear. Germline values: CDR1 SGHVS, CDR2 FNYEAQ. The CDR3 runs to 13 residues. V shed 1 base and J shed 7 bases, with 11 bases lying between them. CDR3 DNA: TGTGCCAGCAGCTTAGAGCAGTTGGGTGAGCAGTACTTC. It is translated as CASSLEQLGEQYF.

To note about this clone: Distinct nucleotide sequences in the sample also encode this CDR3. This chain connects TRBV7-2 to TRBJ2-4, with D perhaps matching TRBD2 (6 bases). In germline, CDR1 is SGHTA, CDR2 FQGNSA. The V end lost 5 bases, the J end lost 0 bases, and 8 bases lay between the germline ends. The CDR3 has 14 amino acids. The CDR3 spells CASSPGLAKNIQYF. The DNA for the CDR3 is TGTGCCAGCAGCCCGGGACTAGCCAAAAACATTCAGTACTTC.

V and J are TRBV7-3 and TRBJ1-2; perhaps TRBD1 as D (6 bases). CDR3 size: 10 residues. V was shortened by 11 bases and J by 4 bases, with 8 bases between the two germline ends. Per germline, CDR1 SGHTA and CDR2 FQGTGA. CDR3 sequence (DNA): TGTGCCCCCAGGGGCTATGGCTACACCTTC. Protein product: CAPRGYGYTF.

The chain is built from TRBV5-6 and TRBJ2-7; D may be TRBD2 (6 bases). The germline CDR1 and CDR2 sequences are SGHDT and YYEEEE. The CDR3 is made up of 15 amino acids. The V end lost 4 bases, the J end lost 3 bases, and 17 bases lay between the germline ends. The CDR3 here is CASSNFWGDYYEQYF. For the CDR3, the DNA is TGTGCCAGCAGCAATTTTTGGGGGGATTACTACGAGCAGTACTTC.

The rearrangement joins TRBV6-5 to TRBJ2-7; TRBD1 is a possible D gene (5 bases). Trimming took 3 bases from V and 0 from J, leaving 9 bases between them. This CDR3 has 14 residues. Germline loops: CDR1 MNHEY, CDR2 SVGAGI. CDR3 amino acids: CASSYVGDSYEQYF. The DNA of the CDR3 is TGTGCCAGCAGTTATGTAGGGGACTCCTACGAGCAGTACTTC.

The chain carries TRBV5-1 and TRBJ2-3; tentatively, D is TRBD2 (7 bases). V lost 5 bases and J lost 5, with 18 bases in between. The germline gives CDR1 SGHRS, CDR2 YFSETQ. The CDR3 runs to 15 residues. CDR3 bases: TGCGCCAGCAGGTTCGTCGGGGGGCGCCGAGATACGCAGTATTTT. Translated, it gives CASRFVGGRRDTQYF. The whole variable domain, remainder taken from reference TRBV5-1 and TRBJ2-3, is KAGVTQTPRYLIKTRGQQVTLSCSPISGHRSVSWYQQTPGQGLQFLFEYFSETQRNKGNFPGRFSGRQFSNSRSEMNVSTLELGDSALYLCASRFVGGRRDTQYFGPGTRLTVL.

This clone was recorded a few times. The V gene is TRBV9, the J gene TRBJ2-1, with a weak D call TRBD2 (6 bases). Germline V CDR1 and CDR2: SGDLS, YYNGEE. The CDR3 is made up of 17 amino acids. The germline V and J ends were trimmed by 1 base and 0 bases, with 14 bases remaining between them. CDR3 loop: CASSVSSALLSYNEQFF. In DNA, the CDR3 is TGTGCCAGCAGCGTATCTAGCGCACTTCTCTCCTACAATGAGCAGTTCTTC.

This CDR3 is CASSDRMNPQGLNYGYTF. In DNA form, the CDR3 reads TGCGCCAGCAGCGACCGCATGAACCCCCAGGGACTGAACTATGGCTACACCTTC. The chain is built from TRBV10-2 and TRBJ1-2; D is perhaps TRBD1 (5 bases). The V end lost 6 bases, the J end lost 2 bases, and 25 bases lay between the germline ends. The CDR3 spans 18 residues. The germline CDR1 and CDR2 sequences are WSHSY and SAAADI.

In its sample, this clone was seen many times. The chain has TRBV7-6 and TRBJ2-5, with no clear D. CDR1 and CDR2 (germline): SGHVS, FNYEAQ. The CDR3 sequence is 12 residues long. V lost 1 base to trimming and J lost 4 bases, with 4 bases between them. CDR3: CASSLDPETQYF. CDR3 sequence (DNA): TGTGCCAGCAGCTTAGACCCAGAGACCCAGTACTTC.

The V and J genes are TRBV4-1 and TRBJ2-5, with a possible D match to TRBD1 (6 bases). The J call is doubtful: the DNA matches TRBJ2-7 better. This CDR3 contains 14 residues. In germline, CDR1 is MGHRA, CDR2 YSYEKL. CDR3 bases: TGCGCCAGCAGCCAAGGAGATCAGGGGTACGAGCAGTACTTC. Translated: CASSQGDQGYEQYF.

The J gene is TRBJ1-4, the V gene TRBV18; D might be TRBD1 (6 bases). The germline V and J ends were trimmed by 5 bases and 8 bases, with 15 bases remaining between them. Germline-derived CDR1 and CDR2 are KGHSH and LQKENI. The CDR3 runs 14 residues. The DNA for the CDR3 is TGTGCCAGCTCAACAACCTACAGGGACGAAAAACTGTTTTTT. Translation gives CASSTTYRDEKLFF.

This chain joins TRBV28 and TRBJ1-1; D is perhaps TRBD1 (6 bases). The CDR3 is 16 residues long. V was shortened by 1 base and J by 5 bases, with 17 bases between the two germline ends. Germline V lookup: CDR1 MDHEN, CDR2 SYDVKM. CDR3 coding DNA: TGTGCCAGCAGTTTATTATTCAGGGGCAGGAAAACTGAAGCTTTCTTT. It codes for CASSLLFRGRKTEAFF.

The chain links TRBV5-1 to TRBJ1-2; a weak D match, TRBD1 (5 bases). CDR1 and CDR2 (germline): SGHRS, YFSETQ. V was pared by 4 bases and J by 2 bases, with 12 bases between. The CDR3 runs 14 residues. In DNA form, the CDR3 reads TGCGCCAGCAGCCAGTCGACAGCCAACTATGGCTACACCTTC. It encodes CASSQSTANYGYTF.

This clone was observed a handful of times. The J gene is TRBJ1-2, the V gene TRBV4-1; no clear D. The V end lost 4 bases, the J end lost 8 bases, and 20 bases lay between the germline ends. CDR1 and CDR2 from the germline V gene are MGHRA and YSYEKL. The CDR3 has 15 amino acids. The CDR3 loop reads CASSRGSADIGGYTF. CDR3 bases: TGCGCCAGCAGCCGCGGATCCGCAGATATCGGGGGCTACACCTTC.

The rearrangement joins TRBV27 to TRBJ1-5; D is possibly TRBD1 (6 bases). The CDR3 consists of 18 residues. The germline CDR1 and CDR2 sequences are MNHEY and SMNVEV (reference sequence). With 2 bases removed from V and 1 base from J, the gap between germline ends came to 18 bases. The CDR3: CASSLRSSGVISNQPQHF. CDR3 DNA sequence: TGTGCCAGCAGTTTAAGGTCCTCAGGGGTTATCAGCAATCAGCCCCAGCATTTT.

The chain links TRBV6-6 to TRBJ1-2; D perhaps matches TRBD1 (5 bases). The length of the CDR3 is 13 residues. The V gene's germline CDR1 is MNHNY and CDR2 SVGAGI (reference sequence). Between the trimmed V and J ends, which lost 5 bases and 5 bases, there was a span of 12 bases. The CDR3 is CASSRGQGYGYTF. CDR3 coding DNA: TGTGCCAGCAGTAGAGGCCAGGGATATGGCTACACCTTC.

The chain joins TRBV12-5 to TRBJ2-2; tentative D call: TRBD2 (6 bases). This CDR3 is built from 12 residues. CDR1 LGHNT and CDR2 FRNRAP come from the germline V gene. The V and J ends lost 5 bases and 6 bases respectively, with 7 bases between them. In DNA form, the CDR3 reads TGTGCTAGTGGTGCGGGATCCGGGGAGCTGTTTTTT. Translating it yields CASGAGSGELFF.

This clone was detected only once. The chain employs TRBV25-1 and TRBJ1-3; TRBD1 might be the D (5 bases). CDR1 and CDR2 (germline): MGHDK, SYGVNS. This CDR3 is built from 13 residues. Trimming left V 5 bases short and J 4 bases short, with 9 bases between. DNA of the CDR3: TGTGCCAGCAGTCGAGGGGACGGAAACACCATATATTTT. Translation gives CASSRGDGNTIYF.

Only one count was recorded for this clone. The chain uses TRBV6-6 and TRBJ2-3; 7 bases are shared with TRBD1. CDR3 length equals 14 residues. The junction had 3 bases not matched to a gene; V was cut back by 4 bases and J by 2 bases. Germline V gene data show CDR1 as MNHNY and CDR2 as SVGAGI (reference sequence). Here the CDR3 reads CASSWDRATDTQYF. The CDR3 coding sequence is TGTGCCAGCAGTTGGGACAGAGCCACAGATACGCAGTATTTT.

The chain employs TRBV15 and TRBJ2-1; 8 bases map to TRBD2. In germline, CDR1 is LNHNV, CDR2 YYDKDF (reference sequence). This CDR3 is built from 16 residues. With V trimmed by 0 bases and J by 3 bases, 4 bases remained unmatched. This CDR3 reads CATSRDRLAGYNEQFF. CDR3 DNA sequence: TGTGCCACCAGCAGAGATCGGCTAGCGGGCTACAATGAGCAGTTCTTC.

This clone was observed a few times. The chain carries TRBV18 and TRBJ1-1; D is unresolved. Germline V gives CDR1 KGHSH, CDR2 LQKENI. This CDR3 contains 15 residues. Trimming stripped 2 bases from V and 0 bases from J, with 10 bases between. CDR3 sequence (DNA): TGTGCCAGCTCACCAGTCGCAAAAATGAACACTGAAGCTTTCTTT. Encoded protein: CASSPVAKMNTEAFF.

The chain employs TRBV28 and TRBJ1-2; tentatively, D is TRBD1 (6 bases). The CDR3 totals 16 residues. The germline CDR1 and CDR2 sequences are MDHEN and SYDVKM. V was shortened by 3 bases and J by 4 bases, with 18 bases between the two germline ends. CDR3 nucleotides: TGTGCCAGCAGTTTCTCAGGTGGGGACATCCCCTATGGCTACACCTTC. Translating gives CASSFSGGDIPYGYTF.

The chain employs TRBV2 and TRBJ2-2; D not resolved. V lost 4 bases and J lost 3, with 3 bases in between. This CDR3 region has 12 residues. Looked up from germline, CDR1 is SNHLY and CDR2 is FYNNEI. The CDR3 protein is CASSADTGELFF. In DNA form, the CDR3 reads TGTGCCAGCAGTGCAGACACCGGGGAGCTGTTTTTT.

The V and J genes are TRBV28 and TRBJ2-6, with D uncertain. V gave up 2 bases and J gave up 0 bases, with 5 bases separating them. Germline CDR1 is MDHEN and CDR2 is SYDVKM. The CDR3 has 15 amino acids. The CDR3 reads CASSLRVSGANVLTF. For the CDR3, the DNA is TGTGCCAGCAGTTTACGGGTCTCTGGGGCCAACGTCCTGACTTTC.

CDR3 in amino acids: CASSASGTMNTEAFF. The CDR3 DNA reads as TGTGCCAGCAGCGCCTCCGGGACCATGAACACTGAAGCTTTCTTT. The chain combines TRBV11-3 with TRBJ1-1; weak D call: TRBD1 (5 bases). The ends were cut back, 5 bases at V and 0 bases at J, with 13 bases in the middle. CDR3 length: 15 residues. From germline, CDR1 is SGHNT and CDR2 YENEEA.

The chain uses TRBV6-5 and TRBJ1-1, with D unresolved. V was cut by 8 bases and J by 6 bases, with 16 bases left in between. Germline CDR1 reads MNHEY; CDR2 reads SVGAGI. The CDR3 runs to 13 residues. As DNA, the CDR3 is TGTGCCAGCCGAAAAGGAGGCGTATCTGAAGCTTTCTTT. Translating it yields CASRKGGVSEAFF.

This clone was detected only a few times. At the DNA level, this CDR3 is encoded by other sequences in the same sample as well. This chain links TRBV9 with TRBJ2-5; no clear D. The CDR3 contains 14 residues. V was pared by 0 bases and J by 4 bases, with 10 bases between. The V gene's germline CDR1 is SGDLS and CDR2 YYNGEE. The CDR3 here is CASSVEVSGETQYF. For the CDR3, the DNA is TGTGCCAGCAGCGTAGAGGTGTCGGGAGAGACCCAGTACTTC.

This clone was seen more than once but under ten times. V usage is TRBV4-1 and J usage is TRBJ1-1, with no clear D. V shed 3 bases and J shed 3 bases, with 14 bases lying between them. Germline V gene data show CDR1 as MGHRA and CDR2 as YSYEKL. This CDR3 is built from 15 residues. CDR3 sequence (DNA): TGCGCCAGCAGCCAGCCTATGGGGAGGGACACTGAAGCTTTCTTT. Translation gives CASSQPMGRDTEAFF.

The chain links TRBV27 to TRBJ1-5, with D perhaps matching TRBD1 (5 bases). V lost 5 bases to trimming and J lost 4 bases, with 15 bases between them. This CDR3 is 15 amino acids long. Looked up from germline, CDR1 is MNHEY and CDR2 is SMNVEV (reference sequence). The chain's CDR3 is CASSPRGAENQPQHF. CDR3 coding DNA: TGTGCCAGCAGTCCCAGAGGGGCGGAAAATCAGCCCCAGCATTTT.

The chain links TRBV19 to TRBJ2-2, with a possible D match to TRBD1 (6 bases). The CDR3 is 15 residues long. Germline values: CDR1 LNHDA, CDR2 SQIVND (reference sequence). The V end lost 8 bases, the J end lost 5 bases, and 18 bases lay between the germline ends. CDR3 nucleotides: TGTGCCAGTTCCGGGACAACGATGAGGACCGGGGAGCTGTTTTTT. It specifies CASSGTTMRTGELFF.

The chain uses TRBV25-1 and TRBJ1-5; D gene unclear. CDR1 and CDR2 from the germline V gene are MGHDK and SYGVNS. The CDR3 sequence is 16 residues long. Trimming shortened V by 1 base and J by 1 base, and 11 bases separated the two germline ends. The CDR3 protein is CASSESGSGSNQPQHF. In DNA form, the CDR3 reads TGTGCCAGCAGTGAATCGGGTTCGGGAAGCAATCAGCCCCAGCATTTT. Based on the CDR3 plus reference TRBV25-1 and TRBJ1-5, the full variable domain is EADIYQTPRYLVIGTGKKITLECSQTMGHDKMYWYQQDPGMELHLIHYSYGVNSTEKGDLSSESTVSRIRTEHFPLTLESARPSHTSQYLCASSESGSGSNQPQHFGDGTRLSIL.